Below, 3 T cell receptor beta chains from the same sample are listed, as sequenced in a study of Graves' ophthalmopathy and Graves' hyperthyroidism. Amplifying from RNA transcripts, the study obtained TCR beta CDR3 regions. First-round RT-PCR relied on HTBI primers, and a second-round multiplex PCR came next. TCRdb processed the multiplex PCR reads anew with MiXCR; each CDR3 protein has one entry. The sample yields 500,000 to 700,000 distinct CDR3 sequences, approximately 35% seen once. The sample was peripheral blood or thyroid tissue (not recorded which). The receptors originated from an adult man with Graves' hyperthyroidism.

This chain joins TRBV6-6 and TRBJ2-7; D unresolved. The CDR3 has 13 amino acids. Germline CDR1 and CDR2: MNHNY and SVGAGI (reference sequence). V was pared by 6 bases and J by 4 bases, with 13 bases between. Written as DNA, the CDR3 is TGTGCCAGCAGCGACGGGCGTCGTTACGAGCAGTACTTC. The encoded protein is CASSDGRRYEQYF.

The V and J genes are TRBV7-8 and TRBJ1-1, with no clear D. This CDR3 has 14 residues. The germline gives CDR1 SGHVS, CDR2 FQNEAQ. Trimming pared 5 bases from V and 4 bases from J, leaving 14 bases between. The CDR3 loop reads CASSPPTSGTEAFF. The CDR3 DNA sequence: TGTGCCAGCAGCCCCCCTACTAGCGGCACTGAAGCTTTCTTT.

The gene calls are TRBV7-9 and TRBJ2-7; unclear D gene. The CDR3 extends over 13 amino acids. Per the germline V gene, CDR1 is SEHNR and CDR2 is FQNEAQ (reference sequence). V was clipped by 3 bases and J by 9 bases, with 15 bases between them. CDR3: CASSLTSNGGQYF. CDR3 bases: TGTGCCAGCAGCTTGACTTCTAACGGCGGGCAGTACTTC.